This TCR beta chain is drawn from a study of PD-1 blockade in classical Hodgkin lymphoma. Sequencing was performed with immunoSEQ multiplex PCR; in TCRdb, only in-frame clones are kept and a portion is missing. The sample consists of about 44,000 clones, just over 65% of them appearing once. Sample time point: cycle 4 day 1 (C4D1), after six to seven weeks of nivolumab. There was relapse after autologous stem cell transplantation in every patient, and there was variation in brentuximab vedotin exposure. V was trimmed by 7 bases and J by 4 bases, leaving 11 bases between them. The CDR3 has 13 residues. Looked up from germline, CDR1 is SNHLY and CDR2 is FYNNEI.

This sequence originates from a human donor with classical Hodgkin lymphoma. V and J are TRBV2 and TRBJ2-1; D call uncertain. The sample consisted of peripheral blood mononuclear cells (PBMCs), taken before the fourth cycle of nivolumab. CDR3 in DNA: TGTGCCAGCACTGACTCCTATTACAATGAGCAGTTCTTC. This gives the protein CASTDSYYNEQFF.